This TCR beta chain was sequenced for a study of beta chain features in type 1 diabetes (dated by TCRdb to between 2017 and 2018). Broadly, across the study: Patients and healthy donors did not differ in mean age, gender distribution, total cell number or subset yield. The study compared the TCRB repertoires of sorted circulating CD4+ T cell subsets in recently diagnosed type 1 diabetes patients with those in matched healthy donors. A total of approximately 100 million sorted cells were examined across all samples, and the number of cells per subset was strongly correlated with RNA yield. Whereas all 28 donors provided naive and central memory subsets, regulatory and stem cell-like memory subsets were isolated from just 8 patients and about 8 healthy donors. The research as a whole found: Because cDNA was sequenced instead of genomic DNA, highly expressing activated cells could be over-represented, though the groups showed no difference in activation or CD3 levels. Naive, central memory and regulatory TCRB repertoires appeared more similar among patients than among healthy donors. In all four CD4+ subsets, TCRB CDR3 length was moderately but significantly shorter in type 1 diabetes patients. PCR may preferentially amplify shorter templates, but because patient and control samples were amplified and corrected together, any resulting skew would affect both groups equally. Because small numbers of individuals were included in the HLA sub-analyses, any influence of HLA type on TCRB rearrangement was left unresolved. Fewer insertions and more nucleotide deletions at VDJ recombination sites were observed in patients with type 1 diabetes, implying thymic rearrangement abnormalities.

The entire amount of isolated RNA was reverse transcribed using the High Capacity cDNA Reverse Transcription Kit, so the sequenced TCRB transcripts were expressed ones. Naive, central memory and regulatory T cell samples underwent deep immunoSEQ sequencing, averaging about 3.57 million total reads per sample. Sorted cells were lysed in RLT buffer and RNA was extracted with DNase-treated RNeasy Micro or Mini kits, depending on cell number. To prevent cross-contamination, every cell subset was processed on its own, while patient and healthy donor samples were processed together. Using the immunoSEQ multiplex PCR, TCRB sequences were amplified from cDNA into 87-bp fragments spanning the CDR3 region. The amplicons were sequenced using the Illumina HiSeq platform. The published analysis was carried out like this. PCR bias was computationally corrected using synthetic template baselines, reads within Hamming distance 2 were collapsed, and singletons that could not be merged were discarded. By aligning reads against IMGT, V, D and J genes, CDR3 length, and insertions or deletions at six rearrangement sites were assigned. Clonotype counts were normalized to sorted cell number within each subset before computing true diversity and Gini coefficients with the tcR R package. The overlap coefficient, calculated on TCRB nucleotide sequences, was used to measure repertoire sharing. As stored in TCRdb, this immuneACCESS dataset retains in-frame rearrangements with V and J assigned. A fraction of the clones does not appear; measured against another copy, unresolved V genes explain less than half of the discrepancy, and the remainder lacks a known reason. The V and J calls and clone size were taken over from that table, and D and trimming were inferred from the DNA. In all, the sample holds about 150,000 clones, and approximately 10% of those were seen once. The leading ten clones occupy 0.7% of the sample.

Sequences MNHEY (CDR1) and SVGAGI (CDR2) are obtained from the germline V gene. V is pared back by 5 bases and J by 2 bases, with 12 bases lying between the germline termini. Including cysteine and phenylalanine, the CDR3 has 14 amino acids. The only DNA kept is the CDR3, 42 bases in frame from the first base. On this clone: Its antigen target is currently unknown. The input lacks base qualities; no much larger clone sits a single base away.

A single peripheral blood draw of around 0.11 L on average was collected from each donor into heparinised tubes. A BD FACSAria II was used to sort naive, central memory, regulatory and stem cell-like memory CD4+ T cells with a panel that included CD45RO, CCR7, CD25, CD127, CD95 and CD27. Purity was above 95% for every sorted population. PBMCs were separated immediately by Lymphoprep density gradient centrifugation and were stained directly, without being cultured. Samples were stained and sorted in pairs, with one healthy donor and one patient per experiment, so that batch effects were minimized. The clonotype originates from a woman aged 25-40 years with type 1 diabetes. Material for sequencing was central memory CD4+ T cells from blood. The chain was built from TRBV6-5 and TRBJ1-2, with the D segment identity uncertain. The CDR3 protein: CASSPRRSNYGYTF. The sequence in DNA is TGTGCCAGCAGTCCCCGACGGAGCAACTATGGCTACACCTTC.